A single sample is the source of the 22 T cell receptor beta chains below, sequenced in a study of blood T cells in healthy people across ages. A second 7 to 11 cycle PCR used barcoded and J-beta primers. TCRdb called the 5' RACE reads again in MiXCR, with one record for every CDR3 protein. The table records fewer than 1.5 million distinct CDR3 sequences, roughly 40% of them present only once. The sample taken for sequencing was blood. Source of these receptors: a young woman in good health.

As for this clonotype: The germline gene is not matched at one end of the junction; a read error may be the cause. The rearrangement uses TRBV6-1 and TRBJ2-1, with 10 bases fitting TRBD2. Per the germline V gene, CDR1 is MNHNS and CDR2 is SASEGT. This CDR3 contains 15 residues. The CDR3 reads CASRELAGPGNERFF. Here the CDR3 DNA reads TGTGCCAGCAGAGAACTAGCGGGGCCTGGAAATGAGCGGTTCTTC.

The chain combines TRBV2 with TRBJ1-1, with D hard to call. CDR1 and CDR2 from the germline V gene are SNHLY and FYNNEI. V lost 7 bases and J lost 6, with 12 bases in between. This CDR3 comprises 12 residues. The CDR3 region is CASTILQPEAFF. CDR3 in DNA: TGTGCCAGCACAATCCTGCAGCCTGAAGCTTTCTTT.

The chain combines TRBV29-1 with TRBJ1-2, with TRBD1 matching 9 bases. CDR3 length: 12 amino acids. Trimming took 7 bases from V and 7 from J; bases not matched to a gene: 7. The germline V gene has CDR1 SQVTM and CDR2 ANQGSEA. In DNA, the CDR3 is TGCAGCGCCAGGACAGGGGACTGTGGCTACACCTTC. Its translation is CSARTGDCGYTF.

The chain links TRBV14 to TRBJ2-5, with TRBD2 as a possible D gene (6 bases). In germline, CDR1 is SGHDN, CDR2 FVKESK. The CDR3 contains 14 residues. V lost 0 bases and J lost 6, with 11 bases in between. The CDR3 here is CASSQDAGRQTQYF. Here the CDR3 DNA reads TGTGCCAGCAGCCAAGATGCGGGAAGGCAGACCCAGTACTTC.

This clonotype was picked up many times. This sequence joins TRBV6-1 and TRBJ2-5; the match to TRBD2 covers 9 bases. Unmatched junction bases numbered 8, after V lost 4 bases and J lost 2 bases. Per the germline V gene, CDR1 is MNHNS and CDR2 is SASEGT. This CDR3 has 16 residues. CDR3: CASSAKVAGDQETQYF. DNA of the CDR3: TGTGCCAGCAGTGCGAAGGTAGCGGGAGATCAAGAGACCCAGTACTTC.

The J gene is TRBJ2-7, the V gene TRBV6-5, with D perhaps being TRBD1 or TRBD2 (5 bases each). The CDR3 covers 13 residues. Trimming left V 8 bases short and J 6 bases short, with 17 bases between. Per the germline V gene, CDR1 is MNHEY and CDR2 is SVGAGI. The CDR3 sequence is CASSGWLAGEQYF. In nucleotides, the CDR3 is TGTGCCAGCTCAGGGTGGCTAGCAGGCGAGCAGTACTTC.

Worth noting for this clonotype: With a much larger clone just one base away, this may be a read error. The rearrangement uses TRBV29-1 and TRBJ1-2; D remains ambiguous. This CDR3 region has 14 residues. CDR1 and CDR2 (germline): SQVTM, ANQGSEA. The CDR3 DNA is TGCAGCGTTGAAGACACATCTCAAAACTATGGCCACACCTTC. Translation gives CSVEDTSQNYGHTF.

The chain has TRBV4-1 and TRBJ2-3; TRBD2 matches at 12 bases. This CDR3 is 18 amino acids long. J was trimmed by 5 bases and V by 1 base; bases with no gene match: 10. Germline V gene data show CDR1 as MGHRA and CDR2 as YSYEKL. In DNA form, the CDR3 reads TGCGCCAGCAGCCAAGTAGGGCTAGCGGGAGGGGAGGTAGATACGCAGTATTTT. Amino acid sequence: CASSQVGLAGGEVDTQYF.

This clonotype was recorded a few times. The V and J genes are TRBV7-2 and TRBJ2-4, with D possibly matching TRBD1 (5 bases). The germline V gene encodes CDR1 SGHTA and CDR2 FQGNSA. With 5 bases removed from V and 12 bases from J, the gap between germline ends came to 20 bases. There are 14 residues in the CDR3. CDR3 loop: CASSPPNSGPHQYF. The CDR3 coding sequence is TGTGCCAGCAGCCCGCCGAACTCAGGGCCCCATCAGTACTTC.

This clonotype was seen a few times. The chain couples TRBV12-3 or TRBV12-4 to TRBJ2-7; 8 bases match TRBD2. The CDR3 loop spans 15 amino acids. V shed 8 bases, J shed 2 bases, and the junction held 11 bases outside the gene matches. This CDR3 is CASLGSGSNPYEQYF. The CDR3 DNA reads TGTGCCAGCCTAGGAAGCGGGAGCAACCCCTACGAGCAGTACTTC.

Comments on this clonotype: The junction shows a germline mismatch at one end, possibly a read error. The chain carries TRBV29-1 and TRBJ2-3; D unclear. The CDR3 consists of 11 residues. Germline assignment: CDR1 SQVTM and CDR2 ANQGSEA. The CDR3 region is CGVEFGNTQYF. The CDR3 nucleotides read TGCGGCGTTGAATTCGGAAATACGCAGTATTTT.

CDR3 nucleotide sequence: TGCAGCGATGGGGGAATCCTCCAGGAGACCCAGTACTTC. It translates to CSDGGILQETQYF. This rearrangement joins TRBV29-1 to TRBJ2-7; perhaps D is TRBD1 or TRBD2 (5 bases each). TRBJ2-5 matches the DNA end more closely, so the J call is doubtful. From germline, CDR1 is SQVTM and CDR2 ANQGSEA. The CDR3 is 13 amino acids.

This clonotype was counted a few times. CDR3 protein: CSVVEGSETQYF. The CDR3 nucleotides are TGCAGCGTTGTGGAGGGGTCGGAGACCCAGTACTTC. V usage is TRBV29-1 and J usage is TRBJ2-5; D perhaps matches TRBD2 (6 bases). The V gene lost 4 bases and the J gene lost 5 bases, with 11 bases spanning the gap. From germline, CDR1 is SQVTM and CDR2 ANQGSEA. This CDR3 comprises 12 residues.

The J gene is TRBJ2-7, the V gene TRBV29-1; D is perhaps TRBD1 or TRBD2 (5 bases each). This CDR3 has 14 amino acids. V was clipped by 7 bases and J by 0 bases, with 16 bases between them. The germline V gene has CDR1 SQVTM and CDR2 ANQGSEA. The DNA of the CDR3 is TGCAGCGCTATTAGGGACCAAAGCTCCTACGAGCAGTACTTC. This codes for CSAIRDQSSYEQYF.

The chain links TRBV28 to TRBJ1-6; 10 nucleotides line up with TRBD1. The V segment lost 0 bases and the J segment 9 bases; nucleotides outside the gene matches: 2. There are 15 residues in the CDR3. Germline V gene data show CDR1 as MDHEN and CDR2 as SYDVKM. CDR3 protein: CASSLWGQGSSPLHF. In DNA form, the CDR3 reads TGTGCCAGCAGTTTATGGGGACAGGGGAGTTCACCCCTCCACTTT.

This clonotype was picked up a small number of times. The CDR3 DNA reads TGTGCCACCAGCAGAGAGTGGAATTCACCCCTCCACTTT. This translates into CATSREWNSPLHF. The gene calls are TRBV15 and TRBJ1-6, with D uncertain. Trimming stripped 0 bases from V and 7 bases from J, with 4 bases between. Germline V gene lookup returns CDR1 LNHNV and CDR2 YYDKDF (reference sequence). This CDR3 has 13 residues.

The gene calls are TRBV24-1 and TRBJ2-1; 7 bases match TRBD2. Germline V gives CDR1 KGHDR, CDR2 SFDVKD. CDR3 length: 16 residues. The V segment lost 2 bases and the J segment 11 bases; nucleotides outside the gene matches: 14. The chain's CDR3 is CATSDSRLAEPLKQFF. The CDR3 coding sequence is TGTGCCACCAGTGATTCCCGACTAGCCGAACCTTTGAAGCAGTTCTTC.

The J gene is TRBJ1-4, the V gene TRBV6-5; TRBD1 matches at 7 bases. Germline lookup yields CDR1 MNHEY and CDR2 SVGAGI. V dropped 6 bases and J dropped 8; count of bases not matched to a gene: 9. This CDR3 is 14 amino acids long. The CDR3: CASRQTGLSEKLFF. In DNA, the CDR3 is TGTGCCAGCAGACAGACAGGGCTTTCCGAAAAACTGTTTTTT.

The chain has TRBV5-1 and TRBJ2-2, with 9 bases aligning to TRBD2. The V gene end was trimmed by 0 bases and the J gene end by 5 bases; junction bases not matched to a gene: 5. CDR3 size: 16 residues. CDR1 is SGHRS, CDR2 YFSETQ, per germline. For the CDR3, the DNA is TGCGCCAGCAGCTTGGGAGCTAGCGGGATAACCGGGGAGCTGTTTTTT. Residues: CASSLGASGITGELFF. Together with reference TRBV5-1 and TRBJ2-2, the CDR3 gives the full variable domain: KAGVTQTPRYLIKTRGQQVTLSCSPISGHRSVSWYQQTPGQGLQFLFEYFSETQRNKGNFPGRFSGRQFSNSRSEMNVSTLELGDSALYLCASSLGASGITGELFFGEGSRLTVL.

This clonotype was picked up a small number of times. The chain links TRBV2 to TRBJ2-7; TRBD2 might be the D (6 bases). Trimming took 4 bases from V and 7 from J, leaving 14 bases between them. Germline V gene lookup returns CDR1 SNHLY and CDR2 FYNNEI. There are 13 residues in the CDR3. The CDR3 coding sequence is TGTGCCAGCAGTGGTCGGAGGGAAGGTGAGCAGTACTTC. This gives the protein CASSGRREGEQYF.

This rearrangement joins TRBV27 to TRBJ2-1, with TRBD2 matching over 10 bases. Germline CDR1 and CDR2: MNHEY and SMNVEV (reference sequence). The CDR3 has 14 residues. Trimming at V came to 10 bases and at J to 4 bases, leaving 7 bases not matched to a gene. In nucleotides, the CDR3 is TGTGCCACCTTCAAAGCGGGGGGGTACAATGAGCAGTTCTTC. Its translation is CATFKAGGYNEQFF.

This chain connects TRBV2 to TRBJ2-3; 8 bases match TRBD2. Trimming removed 7 bases from V and 3 bases from J; junction bases left unmatched: 6. The CDR3 totals 14 residues. The germline V gene encodes CDR1 SNHLY and CDR2 FYNNEI. CDR3 residues: CASTQTSATDTQYF. The CDR3 bases are TGTGCCAGCACCCAGACTAGCGCAACAGATACGCAGTATTTT.